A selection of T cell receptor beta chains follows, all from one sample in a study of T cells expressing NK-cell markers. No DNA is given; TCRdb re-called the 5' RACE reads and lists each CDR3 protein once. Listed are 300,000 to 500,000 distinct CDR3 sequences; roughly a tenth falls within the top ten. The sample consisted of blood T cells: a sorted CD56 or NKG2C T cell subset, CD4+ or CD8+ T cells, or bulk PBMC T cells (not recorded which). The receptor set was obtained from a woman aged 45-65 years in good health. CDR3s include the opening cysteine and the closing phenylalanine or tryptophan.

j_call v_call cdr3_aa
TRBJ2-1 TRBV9 CASSVGPGGSGYNEQFF
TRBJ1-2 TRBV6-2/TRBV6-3 CALQRDMSYGYTF
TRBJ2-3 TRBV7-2 CASSLVRGGQGDTQYF
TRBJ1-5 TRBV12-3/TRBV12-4 CASSLNRDTGPQHF
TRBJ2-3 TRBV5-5 CASSPGPMEGTDTQYF
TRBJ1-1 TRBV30 CAWSVSLSFRGAFF
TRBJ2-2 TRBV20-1 CSARDYRAGSKVNTGELFF
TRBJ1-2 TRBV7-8 CASSFTKPGQARSGYGYTF
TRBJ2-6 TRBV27 CASSPRTGGRSGANVLTF
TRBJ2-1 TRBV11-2 CASSLVRLAGGNEQFF
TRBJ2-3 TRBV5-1 CASSTGGWSDTQYF
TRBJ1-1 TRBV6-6 CASRYGGDHTEAFF
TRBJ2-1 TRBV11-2 CASGGLKLAWDEQFF
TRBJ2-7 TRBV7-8 CASRRDRVGEQYF
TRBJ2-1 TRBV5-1 CASSSAPGQGIEQFF
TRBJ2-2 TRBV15 CATSRTGSGELFF
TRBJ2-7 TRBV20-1 CSAREPRGLAGADEQYF